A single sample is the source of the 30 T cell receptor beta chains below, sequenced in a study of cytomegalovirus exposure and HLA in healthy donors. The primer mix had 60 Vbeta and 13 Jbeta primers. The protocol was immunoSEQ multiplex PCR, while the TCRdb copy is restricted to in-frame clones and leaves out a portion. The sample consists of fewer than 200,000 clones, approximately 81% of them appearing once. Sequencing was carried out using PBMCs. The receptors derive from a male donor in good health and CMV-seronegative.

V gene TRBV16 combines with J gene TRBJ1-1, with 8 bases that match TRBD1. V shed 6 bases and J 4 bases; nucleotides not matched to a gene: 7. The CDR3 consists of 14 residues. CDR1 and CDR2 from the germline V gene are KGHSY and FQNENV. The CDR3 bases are TGTGCCAGCAGTCAGGGGGCGGGGGTCACTGAAGCTTTCTTT. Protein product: CASSQGAGVTEAFF.

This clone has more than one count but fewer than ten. CDR3 loop: CASGDRGGTGELFF. CDR3 DNA sequence: TGTGCCAGCGGGGACAGAGGAGGCACCGGGGAGCTGTTTTTT. The chain links TRBV6-4 to TRBJ2-2, with 7 bases matching TRBD1. This CDR3 spans 14 amino acids. CDR1 MRHNA and CDR2 SNTAGT come from the germline V gene. Trimming removed 8 bases from V and 4 bases from J; junction bases left unmatched: 7.

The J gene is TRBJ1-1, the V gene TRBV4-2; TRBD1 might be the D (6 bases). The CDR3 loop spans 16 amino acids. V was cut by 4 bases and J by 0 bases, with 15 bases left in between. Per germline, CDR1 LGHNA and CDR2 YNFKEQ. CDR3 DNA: TGTGCCAGCAGCCCCAGGGGCCTCTTATTGAACACTGAAGCTTTCTTT. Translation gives CASSPRGLLLNTEAFF.

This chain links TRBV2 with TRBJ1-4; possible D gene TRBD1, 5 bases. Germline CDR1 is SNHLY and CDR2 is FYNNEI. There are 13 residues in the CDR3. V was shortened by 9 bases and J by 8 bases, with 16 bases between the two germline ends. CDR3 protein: CASNRGAGEKLFF. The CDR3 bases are TGTGCCAGTAATCGAGGGGCGGGAGAAAAACTGTTTTTT. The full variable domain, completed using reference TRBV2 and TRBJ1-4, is EPEVTQTPSHQVTQMGQEVILRCVPISNHLYFYWYRQILGQKVEFLVSFYNNEISEKSEIFDDQFSVERPDGSNFTLKIRSTKLEDSAMYFCASNRGAGEKLFFGSGTQLSVL.

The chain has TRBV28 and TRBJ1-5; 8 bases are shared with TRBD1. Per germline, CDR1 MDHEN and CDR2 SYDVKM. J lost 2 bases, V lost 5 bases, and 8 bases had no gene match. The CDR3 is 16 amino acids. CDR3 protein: CASSTRRGPGNQPQHF. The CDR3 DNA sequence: TGTGCCAGCAGTACGCGCAGGGGGCCGGGCAATCAGCCCCAGCATTTT.

The CDR3 DNA follows: TGCGCCAGCAGCTTGTTGAGGGCCGCGATGGAAGAGACCCAGTACTTC. It encodes CASSLLRAAMEETQYF. J is TRBJ2-5 and V is TRBV5-1; D perhaps matches TRBD2 (5 bases). Between the trimmed V and J ends, which lost 1 base and 3 bases, there was a span of 16 bases. Per germline, CDR1 SGHRS and CDR2 YFSETQ. The CDR3 sequence is 16 residues long.

The CDR3 spells CASSPNGLEPQHF. In DNA form, the CDR3 reads TGTGCCAGCTCACCAAACGGTTTGGAGCCCCAGCATTTT. The V and J genes are TRBV18 and TRBJ1-5, with D unresolved. V was pared by 2 bases and J by 8 bases, with 10 bases between. The CDR3 totals 13 residues. Germline CDR1 reads KGHSH; CDR2 reads LQKENI.

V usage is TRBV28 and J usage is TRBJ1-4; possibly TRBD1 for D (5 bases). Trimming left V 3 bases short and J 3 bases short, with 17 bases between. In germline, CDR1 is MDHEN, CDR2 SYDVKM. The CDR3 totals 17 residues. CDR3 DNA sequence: TGTGCCAGCAGTTTTCTGCAGGGAATGTCGTCTAATGAAAAACTGTTTTTT. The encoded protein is CASSFLQGMSSNEKLFF.

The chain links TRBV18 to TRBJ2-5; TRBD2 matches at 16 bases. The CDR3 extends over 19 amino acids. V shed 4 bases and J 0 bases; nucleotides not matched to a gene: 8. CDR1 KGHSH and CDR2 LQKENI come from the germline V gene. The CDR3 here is CASSRTGTSGGAHQETQYF. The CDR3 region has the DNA TGTGCCAGCTCACGGACCGGGACTAGCGGGGGGGCCCACCAAGAGACCCAGTACTTC.

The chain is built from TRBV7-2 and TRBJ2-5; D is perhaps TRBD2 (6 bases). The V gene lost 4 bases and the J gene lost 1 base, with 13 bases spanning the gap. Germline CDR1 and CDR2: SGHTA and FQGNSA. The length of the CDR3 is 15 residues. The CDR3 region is CASSSGGVIQETQYF. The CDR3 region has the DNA TGTGCCAGCAGCTCCGGAGGGGTTATCCAAGAGACCCAGTACTTC. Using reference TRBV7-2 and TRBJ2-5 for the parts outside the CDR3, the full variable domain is GAGVSQSPSNKVTEKGKDVELRCDPISGHTALYWYRQSLGQGLEFLIYFQGNSAPDKSGLPSDRFSAERTGGSVSTLTIQRTQQEDSAVYLCASSSGGVIQETQYFGPGTRLLVL.

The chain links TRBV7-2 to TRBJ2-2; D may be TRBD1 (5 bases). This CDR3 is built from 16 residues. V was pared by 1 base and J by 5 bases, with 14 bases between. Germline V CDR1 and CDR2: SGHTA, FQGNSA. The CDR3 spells CASSLGGQVRTGELFF. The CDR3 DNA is TGTGCCAGCAGCTTAGGGGGCCAGGTCCGGACCGGGGAGCTGTTTTTT.

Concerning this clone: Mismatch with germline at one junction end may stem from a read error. For the CDR3, the DNA is TGTTCCAGCAGCTCCCTGGCGGGTAGCGGGATCCTAGCCAAAAACATTCAGTACTTC. Encoded protein: CSSSSLAGSGILAKNIQYF. The chain joins TRBV7-9 to TRBJ2-4, with 8 nucleotides matching TRBD2. CDR3 size: 19 residues. Per the germline V gene, CDR1 is SEHNR and CDR2 is FQNEAQ (reference sequence).

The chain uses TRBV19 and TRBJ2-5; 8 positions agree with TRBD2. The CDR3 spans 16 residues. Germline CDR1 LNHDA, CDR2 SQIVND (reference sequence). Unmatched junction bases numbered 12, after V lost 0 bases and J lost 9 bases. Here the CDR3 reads CASSIDHGGVTGAQYF. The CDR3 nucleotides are TGTGCCAGTAGTATAGATCACGGGGGGGTGACGGGTGCCCAGTACTTC.

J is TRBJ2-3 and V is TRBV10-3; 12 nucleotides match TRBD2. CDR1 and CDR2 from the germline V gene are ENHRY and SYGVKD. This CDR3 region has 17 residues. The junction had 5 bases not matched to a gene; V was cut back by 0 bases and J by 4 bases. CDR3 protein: CAISESTSGSNADTQYF. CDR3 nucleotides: TGTGCCATCAGTGAGTCGACTAGCGGGAGTAACGCAGATACGCAGTATTTT.

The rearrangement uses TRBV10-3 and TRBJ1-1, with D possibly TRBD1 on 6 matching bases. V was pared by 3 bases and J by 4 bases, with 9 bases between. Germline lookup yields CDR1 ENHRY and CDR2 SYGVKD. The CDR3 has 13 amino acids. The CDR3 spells CAISDRGITEAFF. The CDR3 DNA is TGTGCCATCAGTGACAGGGGCATCACTGAAGCTTTCTTT.

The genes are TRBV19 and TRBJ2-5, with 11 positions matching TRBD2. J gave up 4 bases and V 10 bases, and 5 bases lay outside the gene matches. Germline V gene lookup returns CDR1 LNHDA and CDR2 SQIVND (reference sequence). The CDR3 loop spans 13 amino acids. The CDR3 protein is CATRLAGGETQYF. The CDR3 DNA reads TGTGCCACCCGCCTAGCGGGAGGAGAGACCCAGTACTTC.

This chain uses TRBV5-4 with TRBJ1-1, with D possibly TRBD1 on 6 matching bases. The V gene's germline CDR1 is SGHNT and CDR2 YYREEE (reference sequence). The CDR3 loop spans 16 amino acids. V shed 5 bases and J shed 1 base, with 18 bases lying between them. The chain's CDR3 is CASSFPTGTKNTEAFF. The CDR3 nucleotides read TGTGCCAGCAGTTTCCCTACCGGGACAAAGAACACTGAAGCTTTCTTT. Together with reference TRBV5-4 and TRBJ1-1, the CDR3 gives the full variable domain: ETGVTQSPTHLIKTRGQQVTLRCSSQSGHNTVSWYQQALGQGPQFIFQYYREEENGRGNFPPRFSGLQFPNYSSELNVNALELDDSALYLCASSFPTGTKNTEAFFGQGTRLTVV.

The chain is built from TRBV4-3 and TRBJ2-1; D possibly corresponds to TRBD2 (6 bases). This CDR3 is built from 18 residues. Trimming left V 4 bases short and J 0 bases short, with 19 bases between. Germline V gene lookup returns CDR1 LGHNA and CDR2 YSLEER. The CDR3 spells CASSPLYRGASSYNEQFF. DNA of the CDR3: TGCGCCAGCAGCCCCCTTTACCGCGGGGCGAGCTCCTACAATGAGCAGTTCTTC.

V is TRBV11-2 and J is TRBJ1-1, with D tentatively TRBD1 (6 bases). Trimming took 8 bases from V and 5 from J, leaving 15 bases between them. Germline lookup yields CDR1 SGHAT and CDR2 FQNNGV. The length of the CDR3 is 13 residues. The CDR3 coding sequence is TGTGCCAGCGGACACAGGGCAGGAACTGAAGCTTTCTTT. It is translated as CASGHRAGTEAFF.

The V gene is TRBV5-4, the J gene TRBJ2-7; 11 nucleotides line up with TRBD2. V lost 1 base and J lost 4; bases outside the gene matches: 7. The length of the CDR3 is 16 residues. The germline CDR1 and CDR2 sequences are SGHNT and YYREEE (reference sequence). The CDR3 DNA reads TGTGCCAGCAGCTTGCCGGGGACTAGCGGTCTATACGAGCAGTACTTC. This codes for CASSLPGTSGLYEQYF.

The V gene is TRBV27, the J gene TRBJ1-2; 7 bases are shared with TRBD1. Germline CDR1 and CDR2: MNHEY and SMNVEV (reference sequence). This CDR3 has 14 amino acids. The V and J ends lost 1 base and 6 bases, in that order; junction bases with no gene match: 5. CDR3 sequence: CASSLYRQGDGYTF. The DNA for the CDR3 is TGTGCCAGCAGTTTATATCGACAGGGTGATGGCTACACCTTC.

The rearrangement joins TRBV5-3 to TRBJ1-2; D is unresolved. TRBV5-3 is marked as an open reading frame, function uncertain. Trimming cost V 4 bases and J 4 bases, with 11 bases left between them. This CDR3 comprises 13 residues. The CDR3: CARSRFSSYGYTF. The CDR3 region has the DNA TGTGCCAGAAGCCGTTTCTCCTCCTATGGCTACACCTTC.

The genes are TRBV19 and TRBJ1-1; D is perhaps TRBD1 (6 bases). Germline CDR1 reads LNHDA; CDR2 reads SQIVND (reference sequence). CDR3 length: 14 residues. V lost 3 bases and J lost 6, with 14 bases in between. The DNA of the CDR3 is TGTGCCAGTAGTATCGGACAGTCAGTGGCTGAAGCTTTCTTT. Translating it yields CASSIGQSVAEAFF.

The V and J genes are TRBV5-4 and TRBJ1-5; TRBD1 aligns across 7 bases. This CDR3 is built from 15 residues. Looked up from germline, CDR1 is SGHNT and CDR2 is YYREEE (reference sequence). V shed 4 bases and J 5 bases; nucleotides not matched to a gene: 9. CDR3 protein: CASSNRDSQDQPQHF. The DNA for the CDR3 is TGTGCCAGCAGCAACCGGGACAGCCAAGATCAGCCCCAGCATTTT.

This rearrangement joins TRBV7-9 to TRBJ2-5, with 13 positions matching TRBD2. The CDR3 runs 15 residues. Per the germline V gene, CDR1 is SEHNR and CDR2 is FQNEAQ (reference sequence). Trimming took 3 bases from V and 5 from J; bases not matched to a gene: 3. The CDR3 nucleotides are TGTGCCAGCAGCTTGGGGACTAGCGGGACGGAGACCCAGTACTTC. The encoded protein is CASSLGTSGTETQYF. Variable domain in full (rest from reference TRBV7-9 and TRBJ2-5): DTGVSQNPRHKITKRGQNVTFRCDPISEHNRLYWYRQTLGQGPEFLTYFQNEAQLEKSRLLSDRFSAERPKGSFSTLEIQRTEQGDSAMYLCASSLGTSGTETQYFGPGTRLLVL.

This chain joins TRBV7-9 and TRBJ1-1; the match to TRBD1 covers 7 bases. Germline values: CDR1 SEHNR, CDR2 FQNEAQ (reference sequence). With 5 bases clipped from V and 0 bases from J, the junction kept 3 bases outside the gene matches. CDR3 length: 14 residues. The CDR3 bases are TGTGCCAGCAGCCTCGGACAGGTGAACACTGAAGCTTTCTTT. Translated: CASSLGQVNTEAFF.

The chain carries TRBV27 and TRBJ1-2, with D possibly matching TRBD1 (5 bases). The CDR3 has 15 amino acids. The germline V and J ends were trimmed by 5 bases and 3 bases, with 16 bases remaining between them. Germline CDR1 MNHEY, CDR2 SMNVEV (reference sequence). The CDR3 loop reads CASSDIRQGDYGYTF. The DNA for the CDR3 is TGTGCCAGCAGTGACATTCGGCAGGGCGACTATGGCTACACCTTC.

The CDR3 loop is CASAPPTGTGGYEQYF. The CDR3 nucleotides read TGTGCCAGCGCGCCTCCTACCGGGACAGGGGGCTACGAGCAGTACTTC. The chain links TRBV25-1 to TRBJ2-7; TRBD1 matches at 11 bases. The V segment lost 8 bases and the J segment 3 bases; nucleotides outside the gene matches: 12. CDR3 length: 16 amino acids. The germline V gene has CDR1 MGHDK and CDR2 SYGVNS.

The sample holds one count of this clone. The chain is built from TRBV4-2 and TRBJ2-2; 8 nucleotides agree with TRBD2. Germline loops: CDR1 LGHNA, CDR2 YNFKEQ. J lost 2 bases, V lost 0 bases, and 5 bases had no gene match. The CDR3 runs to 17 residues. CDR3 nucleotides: TGTGCCAGCAGCCAAGACCTAGCGGGCGCCAACACCGGGGAGCTGTTTTTT. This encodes CASSQDLAGANTGELFF.

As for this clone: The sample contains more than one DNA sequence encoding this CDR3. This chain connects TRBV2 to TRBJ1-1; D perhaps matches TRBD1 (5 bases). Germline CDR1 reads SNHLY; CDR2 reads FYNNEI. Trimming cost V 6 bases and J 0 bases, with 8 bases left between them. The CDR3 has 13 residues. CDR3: CASRQVMNTEAFF. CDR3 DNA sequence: TGTGCCAGCAGACAGGTGATGAACACTGAAGCTTTCTTT.